This TCR beta chain was recovered during a study of CD8 T cells in Susac syndrome. Study as a whole: Patients with Susac syndrome were, at the time of blood collection, therapy-naive, maintained on corticosteroids, or maintained on intravenous immunoglobulin alone.

The CDR3 loop spans 13 amino acids. Germline assignment: CDR1 SSHAT and CDR2 FNYEAQ (reference sequence). This clonotype was detected only a few times. One end of the junction is discordant with germline, which a read error may explain. A quantity of about 0.45 to 1 ug RNA underwent reverse transcription using random hexamers. Using its own MiXCR run on the immunoSEQ multiplex PCR reads, TCRdb lists one record per CDR3 protein. The sample includes 150,000 to 200,000 distinct CDR3 sequences, roughly 90% of them seen just once. The TCR was taken from a human donor with Susac syndrome. V and J are TRBV7-7 and TRBJ2-2; no clear D. The sequenced material came from CD4+ T cells from PBMCs. DNA of the CDR3: TGTGCTAGCAGCTTGGGGAACACCGGGGAGCTGTTTTTT. Amino acids: CASSLGNTGELFF.